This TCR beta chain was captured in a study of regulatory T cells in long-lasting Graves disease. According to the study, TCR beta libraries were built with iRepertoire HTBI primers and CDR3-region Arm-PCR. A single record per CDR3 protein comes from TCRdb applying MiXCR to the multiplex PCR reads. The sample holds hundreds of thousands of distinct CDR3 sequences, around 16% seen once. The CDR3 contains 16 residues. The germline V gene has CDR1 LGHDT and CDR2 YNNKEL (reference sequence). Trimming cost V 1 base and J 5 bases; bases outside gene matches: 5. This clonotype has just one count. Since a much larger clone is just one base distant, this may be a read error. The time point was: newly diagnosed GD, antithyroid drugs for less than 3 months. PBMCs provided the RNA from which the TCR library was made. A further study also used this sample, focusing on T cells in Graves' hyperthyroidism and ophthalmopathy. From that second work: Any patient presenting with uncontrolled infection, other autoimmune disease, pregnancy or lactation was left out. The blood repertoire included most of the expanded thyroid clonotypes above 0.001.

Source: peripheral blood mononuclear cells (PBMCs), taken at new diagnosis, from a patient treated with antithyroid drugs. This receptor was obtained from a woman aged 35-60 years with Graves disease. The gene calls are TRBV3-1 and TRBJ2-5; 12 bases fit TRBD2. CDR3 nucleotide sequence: TGTGCCAGCAGCCAAGCCGGGACTAGCGGGTGTGAGACCCAGTACTTC. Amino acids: CASSQAGTSGCETQYF.